Below, 17 T cell receptor beta chains from the same sample are listed, as sequenced in a study of identical twins. TCRdb called the 5' RACE reads again in MiXCR, with one record for every CDR3 protein. The sample records about 520,000 distinct CDR3 sequences, roughly 21% being singletons. These data also featured in a second study, about T cells expressing NK-cell markers.

Sequencing was done on a sample of CD4+ T cells sorted from blood. These receptors all come from a woman aged 18-30 years in good health.

There are many counts of this clonotype. The J gene is TRBJ1-6, the V gene TRBV20-1; tentative D call: TRBD1 (5 bases). V was trimmed by 6 bases and J by 7 bases, leaving 16 bases between them. Germline V gene data show CDR1 as DFQATT and CDR2 as SNEGSKA (reference sequence). This CDR3 contains 14 residues. The CDR3 loop reads CSARRGGKNSPLHF. The CDR3, as DNA: TGCAGTGCGAGGCGGGGGGGTAAAAATTCACCCCTCCACTTT.

This chain links TRBV12-3 or TRBV12-4 with TRBJ1-1, with D possibly being TRBD1 (5 bases). The CDR3 extends over 14 amino acids. V lost 7 bases to trimming and J lost 1 base, with 13 bases between them. DNA of the CDR3: TGTGCCAGCACCCCGGGACCCCGGAACACTGAAGCTTTCTTT. This encodes CASTPGPRNTEAFF.

This clonotype occurred a few times. The V and J genes are TRBV20-1 and TRBJ1-1; TRBD1 matches 8 bases. The CDR3 is 14 residues long. CDR1 DFQATT and CDR2 SNEGSKA come from the germline V gene (reference sequence). The ends lost 4 bases at V and 5 bases at J; junction bases unmatched: 9. The DNA for the CDR3 is TGCAGTGCTACAATCAGGGGGCCGGGGACTGAAGCTTTCTTT. This translates into CSATIRGPGTEAFF.

V and J are TRBV20-1 and TRBJ1-2; no firm D call. The CDR3 loop spans 11 amino acids. The germline V and J ends were trimmed by 0 bases and 2 bases, with 1 base remaining between them. From germline, CDR1 is DFQATT and CDR2 SNEGSKA (reference sequence). Here the CDR3 DNA reads TGCAGTGCTAGAGAAAACTATGGCTACACCTTC. Its protein is CSARENYGYTF.

This clonotype has a count of ten or more. The chain recombines TRBV5-1 with TRBJ1-4, with TRBD1 as a possible D gene (5 bases). CDR3 length: 17 residues. Germline loops: CDR1 SGHRS, CDR2 YFSETQ. V lost 4 bases, J lost 0 bases, and 16 bases lay in between. DNA for the CDR3: TGCGCCAGCAGCACCGGACGAGGGACGGCAACTAATGAAAAACTGTTTTTT. Its protein is CASSTGRGTATNEKLFF.

The V gene is TRBV20-1, the J gene TRBJ2-1, with 7 bases fitting TRBD1. This CDR3 has 15 residues. With V trimmed by 5 bases and J by 0 bases, 7 bases remained unmatched. Germline V gives CDR1 DFQATT, CDR2 SNEGSKA (reference sequence). DNA for the CDR3: TGCAGTGCTCCAGGGGGATACTACTCCTACAATGAGCAGTTCTTC. It specifies CSAPGGYYSYNEQFF.

There are many counts of this clonotype. The CDR3 region is CASSFRGYEQYF. As DNA, the CDR3 is TGTGCCAGCAGTTTTCGGGGTTACGAGCAGTACTTC. The chain recombines TRBV12-3 or TRBV12-4 with TRBJ2-7; D might be TRBD2 (5 bases). The CDR3 runs 12 residues. The ends were cut back, 3 bases at V and 4 bases at J, with 7 bases in the middle.

This chain links TRBV29-1 with TRBJ2-5, with 9 bases aligning to TRBD2. The CDR3 is 13 amino acids. Germline trimming cut 1 base from V and 4 bases from J; bases unmatched to any gene: 1. Per germline, CDR1 SQVTM and CDR2 ANQGSEA. The CDR3: CSVEGGRGETQYF. In DNA, the CDR3 is TGCAGCGTTGAAGGCGGGAGGGGAGAGACCCAGTACTTC.

On this clonotype: One end of the junction varies from germline; a read error may be responsible. The chain uses TRBV10-3 and TRBJ2-7; 12 nucleotides align to TRBD2. The CDR3 is 17 amino acids. From germline, CDR1 is ENHRY and CDR2 SYGVKD. The CDR3 bases are TGTGCCATCAGTGCCTGGACTAGCGGGGTGGGATCCTCCGAGCAGTACTTC. This gives the protein CAISAWTSGVGSSEQYF.

The V gene is TRBV20-1, the J gene TRBJ2-1; 11 bases agree with TRBD2. This CDR3 contains 15 residues. Germline V CDR1 and CDR2: DFQATT, SNEGSKA (reference sequence). V lost 5 bases, J lost 4 bases, and 7 bases stayed unmatched. CDR3 amino acids: CSAGPLAGGYNEQFF. In DNA, the CDR3 is TGCAGTGCTGGGCCTTTAGCGGGAGGGTACAATGAGCAGTTCTTC.

This clonotype turned up a few times. The chain links TRBV7-3 to TRBJ1-2, with D perhaps matching TRBD1 (5 bases). CDR3 length: 16 amino acids. Between the trimmed V and J ends, which lost 2 bases and 3 bases, there was a span of 16 bases. The germline V gene has CDR1 SGHTA and CDR2 FQGTGA. In DNA, the CDR3 is TGTGCCAGCAGCTTAGGTGGGACTGTCTCGGACTATGGCTACACCTTC. Its translation: CASSLGGTVSDYGYTF.

The chain joins TRBV9 to TRBJ2-1; unclear D gene. This CDR3 contains 14 residues. Per the germline V gene, CDR1 is SGDLS and CDR2 is YYNGEE. V was cut by 0 bases and J by 8 bases, with 12 bases left in between. CDR3 region: CASSVGVRMHEQFF. DNA for the CDR3: TGTGCCAGCAGCGTAGGGGTCAGGATGCATGAGCAGTTCTTC.

The chain couples TRBV6-5 to TRBJ2-7; perhaps TRBD1 as D (6 bases). The CDR3 loop spans 16 amino acids. Germline CDR1 reads MNHEY; CDR2 reads SVGAGI. The V and J ends lost 2 bases and 3 bases respectively, with 17 bases between them. The CDR3 DNA sequence: TGTGCCAGCAGTTACGACGGTGGGACAAGCATCTACGAGCAGTACTTC. Residues: CASSYDGGTSIYEQYF.

This clonotype was observed at least ten times. The chain links TRBV20-1 to TRBJ1-5, with a weak D call TRBD1 (5 bases). Germline CDR1 DFQATT, CDR2 SNEGSKA (reference sequence). V was cut by 0 bases and J by 2 bases, with 8 bases left in between. The CDR3 sequence is 14 residues long. The CDR3 reads CSAREIRGNQPQHF. CDR3 coding DNA: TGCAGTGCTAGAGAGATCAGGGGCAATCAGCCCCAGCATTTT.

The CDR3 spells CASSQQTLGYEQYF. The CDR3 coding sequence is TGCGCCAGCAGCCAGCAGACGCTTGGGTACGAGCAGTACTTC. The rearrangement uses TRBV4-1 and TRBJ2-7; D call uncertain. Between the trimmed V and J ends, which lost 3 bases and 4 bases, there was a span of 13 bases. This CDR3 contains 14 residues. Germline CDR1 is MGHRA and CDR2 is YSYEKL.

The V call is TRBV3-1, the J call TRBJ2-7; D may be TRBD1 or TRBD2 (5 bases each). The V end lost 3 bases, the J end lost 6 bases, and 12 bases lay between the germline ends. The CDR3 is 13 amino acids. Germline V gives CDR1 LGHDT, CDR2 YNNKEL (reference sequence). The CDR3 reads CASSQGPSGEQYF. In DNA, the CDR3 is TGTGCCAGCAGCCAGGGACCCAGCGGCGAGCAGTACTTC.

This clonotype came up many times. The genes are TRBV27 and TRBJ2-1; 10 bases line up with TRBD2. In germline, CDR1 is MNHEY, CDR2 SMNVEV (reference sequence). V gave up 2 bases and J gave up 9 bases; unmatched junction bases: 10. The CDR3 contains 16 residues. CDR3 nucleotides: TGTGCCAGCAGTTTACGGGCTAGCGGGAGAGTCATTGAGCAGTTCTTC. Its protein product is CASSLRASGRVIEQFF.